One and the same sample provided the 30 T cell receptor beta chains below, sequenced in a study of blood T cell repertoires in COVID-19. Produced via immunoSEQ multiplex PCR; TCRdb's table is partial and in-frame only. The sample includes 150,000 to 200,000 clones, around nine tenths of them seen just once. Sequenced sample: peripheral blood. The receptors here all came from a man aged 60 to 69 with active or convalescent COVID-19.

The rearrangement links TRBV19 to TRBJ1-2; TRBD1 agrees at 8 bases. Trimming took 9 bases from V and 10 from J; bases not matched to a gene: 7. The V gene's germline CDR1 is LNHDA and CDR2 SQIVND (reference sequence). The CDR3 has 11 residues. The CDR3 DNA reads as TGTGCCAGCATGGGACAGGCGGCCTACACCTTC. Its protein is CASMGQAAYTF. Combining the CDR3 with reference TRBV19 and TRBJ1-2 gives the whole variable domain DGGITQSPKYLFRKEGQNVTLSCEQNLNHDAMYWYRQDPGQGLRLIYYSQIVNDFQKGDIAEGYSVSREKKESFPLTVTSAQKNPTAFYLCASMGQAAYTFGSGTRLTVV.

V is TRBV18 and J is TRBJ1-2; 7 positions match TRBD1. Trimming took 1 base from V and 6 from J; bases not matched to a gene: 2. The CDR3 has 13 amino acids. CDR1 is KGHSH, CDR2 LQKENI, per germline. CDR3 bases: TGTGCCAGCTCACCACGACAGGGTGATGGCTACACCTTC. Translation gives CASSPRQGDGYTF.

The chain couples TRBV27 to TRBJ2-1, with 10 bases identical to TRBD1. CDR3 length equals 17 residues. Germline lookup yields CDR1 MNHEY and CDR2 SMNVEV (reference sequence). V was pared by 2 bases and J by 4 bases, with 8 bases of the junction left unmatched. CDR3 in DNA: TGTGCCAGCAGTTTAATCGGCTGGGACAGGGGTTACAATGAGCAGTTCTTC. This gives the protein CASSLIGWDRGYNEQFF.

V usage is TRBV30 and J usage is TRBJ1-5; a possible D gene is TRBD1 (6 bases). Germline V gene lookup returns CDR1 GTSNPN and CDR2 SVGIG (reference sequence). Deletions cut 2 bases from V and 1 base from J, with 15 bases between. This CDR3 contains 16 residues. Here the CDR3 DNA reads TGTGCCTGGAGTCGTTCCGGGGGGGGCAGCAATCAGCCCCAGCATTTT. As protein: CAWSRSGGGSNQPQHF.

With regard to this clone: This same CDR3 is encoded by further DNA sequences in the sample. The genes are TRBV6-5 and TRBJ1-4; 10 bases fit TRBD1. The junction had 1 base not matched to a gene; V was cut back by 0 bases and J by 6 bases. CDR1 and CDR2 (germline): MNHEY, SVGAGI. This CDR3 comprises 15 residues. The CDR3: CASSYSGTGDEKLFF. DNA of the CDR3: TGTGCCAGCAGTTACTCAGGGACAGGGGATGAAAAACTGTTTTTT.

DNA of the CDR3: TGTGCCAGACACAGGGGGTATCAGCCCCAGCATTTT. Translation: CARHRGYQPQHF. The chain combines TRBV30 with TRBJ1-5; 8 bases align to TRBD1. Germline loops: CDR1 GTSNPN, CDR2 SVGIG (reference sequence). The CDR3 has 12 amino acids. V lost 8 bases to trimming and J lost 5 bases; unmatched junction nucleotides: 5.

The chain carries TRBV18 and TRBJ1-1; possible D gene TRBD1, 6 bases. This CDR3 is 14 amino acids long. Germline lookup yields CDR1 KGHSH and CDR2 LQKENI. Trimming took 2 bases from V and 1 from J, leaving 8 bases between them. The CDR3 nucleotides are TGTGCCAGCTCACCAAAGACAGGGAACACTGAAGCTTTCTTT. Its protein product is CASSPKTGNTEAFF.

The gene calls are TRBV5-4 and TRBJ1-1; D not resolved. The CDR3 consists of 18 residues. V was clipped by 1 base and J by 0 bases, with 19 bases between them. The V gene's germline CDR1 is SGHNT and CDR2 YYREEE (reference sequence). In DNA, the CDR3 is TGTGCCAGCAGCTTGAGTTATCCGGGTGTTGGATTGAACACTGAAGCTTTCTTT. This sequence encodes CASSLSYPGVGLNTEAFF.

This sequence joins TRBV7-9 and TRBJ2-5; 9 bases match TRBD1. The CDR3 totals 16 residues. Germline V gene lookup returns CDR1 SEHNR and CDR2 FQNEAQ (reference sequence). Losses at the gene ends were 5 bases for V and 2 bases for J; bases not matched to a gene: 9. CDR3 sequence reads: CASSERGQGGQETQYF. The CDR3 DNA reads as TGTGCCAGCAGCGAGAGGGGACAGGGAGGACAAGAGACCCAGTACTTC.

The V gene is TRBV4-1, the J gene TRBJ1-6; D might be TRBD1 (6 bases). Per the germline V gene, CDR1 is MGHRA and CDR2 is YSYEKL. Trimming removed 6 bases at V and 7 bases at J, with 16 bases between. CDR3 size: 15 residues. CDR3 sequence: CASRQGFPLNSPLHF. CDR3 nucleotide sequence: TGCGCCAGCAGGCAGGGGTTTCCTCTAAATTCACCCCTCCACTTT.

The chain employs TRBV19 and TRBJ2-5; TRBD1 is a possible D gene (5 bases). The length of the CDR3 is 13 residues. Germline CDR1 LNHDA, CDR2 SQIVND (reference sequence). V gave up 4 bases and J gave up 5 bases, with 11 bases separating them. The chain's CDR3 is CASSNQGRETQYF. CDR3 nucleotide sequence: TGTGCCAGTAGTAATCAGGGTCGGGAGACCCAGTACTTC.

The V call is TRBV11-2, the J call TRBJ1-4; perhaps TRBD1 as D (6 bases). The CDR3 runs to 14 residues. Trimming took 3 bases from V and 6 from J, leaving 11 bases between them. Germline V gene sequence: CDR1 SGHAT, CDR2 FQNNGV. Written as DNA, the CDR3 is TGTGCCAGCAGCTTCACAGGGCAGTATGAAAAACTGTTTTTT. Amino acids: CASSFTGQYEKLFF.

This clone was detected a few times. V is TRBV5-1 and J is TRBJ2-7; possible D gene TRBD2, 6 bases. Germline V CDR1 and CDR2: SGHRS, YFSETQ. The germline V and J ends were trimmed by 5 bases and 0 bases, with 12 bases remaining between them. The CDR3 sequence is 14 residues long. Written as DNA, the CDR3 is TGCGCCAGCAGATCCCGGGACTTCTCCTACGAGCAGTACTTC. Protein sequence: CASRSRDFSYEQYF.

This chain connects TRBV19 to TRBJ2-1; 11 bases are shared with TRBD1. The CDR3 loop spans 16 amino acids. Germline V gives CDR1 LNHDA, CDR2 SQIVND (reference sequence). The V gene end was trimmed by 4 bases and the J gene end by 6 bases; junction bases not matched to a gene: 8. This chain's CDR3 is CASSTTDRGLSNEQFF. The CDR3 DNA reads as TGTGCCAGTAGTACTACGGACAGGGGGCTCTCCAATGAGCAGTTCTTC.

CDR3 loop: CASSLRQGSTNEKLFF. Here the CDR3 DNA reads TGTGCCAGCAGCCTAAGACAGGGGTCAACTAATGAAAAACTGTTTTTT. This chain links TRBV3-1 (or the pseudogene TRBV3-2) with TRBJ1-4; TRBD1 matches 8 bases. There are 16 residues in the CDR3. J was trimmed by 0 bases and V by 4 bases; bases with no gene match: 4. The germline CDR1 and CDR2 sequences are LGHDT and YNNKEL (reference sequence).

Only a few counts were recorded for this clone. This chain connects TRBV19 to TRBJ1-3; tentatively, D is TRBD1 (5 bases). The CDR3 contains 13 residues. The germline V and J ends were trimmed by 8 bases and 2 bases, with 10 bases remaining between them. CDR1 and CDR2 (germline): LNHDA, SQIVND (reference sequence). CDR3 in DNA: TGTGCCAGTTATCCAGGGACTGGAAACACCATATATTTT. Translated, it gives CASYPGTGNTIYF.

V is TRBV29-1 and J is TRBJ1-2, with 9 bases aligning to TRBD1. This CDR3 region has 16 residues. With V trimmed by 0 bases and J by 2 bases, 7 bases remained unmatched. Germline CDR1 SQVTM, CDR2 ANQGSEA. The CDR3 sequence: CSVEDHRGLMNYGYTF. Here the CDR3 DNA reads TGCAGCGTTGAAGATCACAGGGGGCTAATGAACTATGGCTACACCTTC.

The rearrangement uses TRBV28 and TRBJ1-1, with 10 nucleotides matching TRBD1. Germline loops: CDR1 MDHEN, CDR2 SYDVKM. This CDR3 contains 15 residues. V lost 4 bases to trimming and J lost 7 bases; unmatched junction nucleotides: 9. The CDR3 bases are TGTGCCAGCAGTTCAAAAGGACAGGGGGGTGGTGAAGCTTTCTTT. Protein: CASSSKGQGGGEAFF.

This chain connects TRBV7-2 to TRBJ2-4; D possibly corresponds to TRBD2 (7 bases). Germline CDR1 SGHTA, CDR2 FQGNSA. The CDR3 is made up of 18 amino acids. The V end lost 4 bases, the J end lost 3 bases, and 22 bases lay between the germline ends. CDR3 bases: TGTGCCAGCAGCTCAGGGGCGACTAGCCCCCTCGTCAAAAACATTCAGTACTTC. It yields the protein CASSSGATSPLVKNIQYF.

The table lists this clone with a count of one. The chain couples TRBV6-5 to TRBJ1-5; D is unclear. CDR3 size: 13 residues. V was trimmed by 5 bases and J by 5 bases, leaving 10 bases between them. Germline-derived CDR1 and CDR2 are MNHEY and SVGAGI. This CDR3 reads CASSKTEHQPQHF. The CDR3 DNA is TGTGCCAGCAGTAAGACGGAGCATCAGCCCCAGCATTTT.

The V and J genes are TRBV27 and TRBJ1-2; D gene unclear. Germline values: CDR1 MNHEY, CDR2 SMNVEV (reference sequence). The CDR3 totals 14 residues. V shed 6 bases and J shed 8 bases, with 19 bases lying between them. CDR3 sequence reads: CASRSPSSSLGYTF. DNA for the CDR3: TGTGCCAGCAGGAGTCCCTCTAGTTCTTTGGGCTACACCTTC.

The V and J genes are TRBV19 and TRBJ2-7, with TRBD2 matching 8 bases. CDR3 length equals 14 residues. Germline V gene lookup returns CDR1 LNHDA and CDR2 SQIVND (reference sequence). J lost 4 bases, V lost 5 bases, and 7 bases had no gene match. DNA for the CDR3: TGTGCCAGTAGTCCGGGGGGGCCCCGGTACGAGCAGTACTTC. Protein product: CASSPGGPRYEQYF.

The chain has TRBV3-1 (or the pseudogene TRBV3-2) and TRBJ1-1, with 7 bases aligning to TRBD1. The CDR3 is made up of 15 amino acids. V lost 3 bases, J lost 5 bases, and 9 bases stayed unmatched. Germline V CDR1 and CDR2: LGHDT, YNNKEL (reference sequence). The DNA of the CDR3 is TGTGCCAGCAGCCACGAGGACAGGCGGGGAACTGAAGCTTTCTTT. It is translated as CASSHEDRRGTEAFF.

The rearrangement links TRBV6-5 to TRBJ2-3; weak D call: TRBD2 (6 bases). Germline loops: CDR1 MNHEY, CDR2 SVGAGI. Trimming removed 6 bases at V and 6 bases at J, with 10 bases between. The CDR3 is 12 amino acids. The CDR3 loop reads CASRQREDTQYF. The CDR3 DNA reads TGTGCCAGCAGACAACGGGAGGATACGCAGTATTTT.

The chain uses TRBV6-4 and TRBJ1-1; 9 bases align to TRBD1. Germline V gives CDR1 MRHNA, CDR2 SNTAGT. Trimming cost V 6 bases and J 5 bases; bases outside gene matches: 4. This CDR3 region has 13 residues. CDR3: CASSGTGQTEAFF. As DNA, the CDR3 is TGTGCCAGCAGCGGGACAGGGCAAACTGAAGCTTTCTTT.

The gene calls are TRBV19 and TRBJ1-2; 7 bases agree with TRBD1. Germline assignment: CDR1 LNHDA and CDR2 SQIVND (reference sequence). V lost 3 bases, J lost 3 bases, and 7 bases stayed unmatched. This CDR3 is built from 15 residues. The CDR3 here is CASSIPTTGHYGYTF. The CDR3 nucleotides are TGTGCCAGTAGTATTCCCACGACAGGGCACTATGGCTACACCTTC.

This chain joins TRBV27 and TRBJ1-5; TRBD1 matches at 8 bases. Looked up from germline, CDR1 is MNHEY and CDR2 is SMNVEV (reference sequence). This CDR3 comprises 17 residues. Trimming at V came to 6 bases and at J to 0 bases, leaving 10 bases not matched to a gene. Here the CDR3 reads CASSHDRGHGSNQPQHF. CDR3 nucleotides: TGTGCCAGCAGCCACGACAGGGGCCACGGTAGCAATCAGCCCCAGCATTTT.

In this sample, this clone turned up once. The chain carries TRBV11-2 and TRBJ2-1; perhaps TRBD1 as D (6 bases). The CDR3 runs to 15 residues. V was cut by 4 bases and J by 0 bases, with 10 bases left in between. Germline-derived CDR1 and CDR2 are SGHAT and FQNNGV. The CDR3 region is CASSSGQSSYNEQFF. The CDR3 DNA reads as TGTGCCAGCAGCTCGGGACAAAGCTCCTACAATGAGCAGTTCTTC.

CDR3 in DNA: TGTGCCAGCAGCTTAGGCCAGGGGGTTGAAGCTTTCTTT. Amino acids: CASSLGQGVEAFF. The rearrangement uses TRBV7-8 and TRBJ1-1, with 7 bases fitting TRBD1. The germline CDR1 and CDR2 sequences are SGHVS and FQNEAQ. J gave up 7 bases and V 1 base, and 3 bases lay outside the gene matches. This CDR3 is 13 amino acids long. The variable domain in full, with the rest retrieved from reference TRBV7-8 and TRBJ1-1, is GAGVSQSPRYKVAKRGQDVALRCDPISGHVSLFWYQQALGQGPEFLTYFQNEAQLDKSGLPSDRFFAERPEGSVSTLKIQRTQQEDSAVYLCASSLGQGVEAFFGQGTRLTVV.

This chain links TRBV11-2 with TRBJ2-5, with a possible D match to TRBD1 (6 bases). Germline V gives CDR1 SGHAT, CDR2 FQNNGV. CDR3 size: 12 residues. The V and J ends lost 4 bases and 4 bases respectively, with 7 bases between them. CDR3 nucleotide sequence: TGTGCCAGCAGCTCCAGGGGAGAGACCCAGTACTTC. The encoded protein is CASSSRGETQYF.